Listed below are T cell receptor beta chains from one sample, sequenced in a study of T-cell reconstitution after alpha-beta-depleted transplantation in children. TCRdb re-called the PCR reads through MiXCR, storing one row per CDR3 protein. Altogether fewer than 250,000 distinct CDR3 sequences are present, approximately 15% being singletons, with the ten largest covering about 45%. The sample consisted of PBMCs, mostly from graft donor cells, taken 360 days after TCRalphabeta/CD19-depleted stem cell transplant. All receptors derive from a male patient aged 2-15 years who had a stem cell transplant for acute lymphoblastic leukemia, so the T cells may come from the graft donor. Each CDR3 is given with its conserved first and last residue. A D gene is named only where the DNA matches it firmly. Clone size is shown for a subset of rows, as once, few, many or a class of expanded clone.

TRBV9,TRBJ2-5,NA,NA,TGTGCCAGCAGCGCCTCGTGGCAAGAGACCCAGTACTTC,CASSASWQETQYF
TRBV5-6,TRBJ1-1,TRBD1,NA,TGTGCCAGCAGTCCACAGGGGGTGAACACTGAAGCTTTCTTT,CASSPQGVNTEAFF
TRBV5-1,TRBJ2-1,NA,NA,TGCGCCAGCAGTTCTCCCAACTCCTACAATGAGCAGTTCTTC,CASSSPNSYNEQFF
TRBV7-8,TRBJ2-7,TRBD1,few,TGTGCCAGCAGCTTAGATAGGGGGACAGGGCGTAGGGAGCAGTACTTC,CASSLDRGTGRREQYF
TRBV12-3/TRBV12-4,TRBJ2-1,TRBD1,NA,TGTGCCAGCAGGCCGGGACAGGGAAACAATGAGCAGTTCTTC,CASRPGQGNNEQFF
TRBV9,TRBJ1-1,TRBD1,NA,TGTGCCAGCAGCGTAAGGGACAGGGGAGACACTGAAGCTTTCTTT,CASSVRDRGDTEAFF
TRBV29-1,TRBJ1-3,TRBD1,NA,TGCAGCGTTACCGCCCGAGGACAGGGGGCGCCAGGAAACACCATATATTTT,CSVTARGQGAPGNTIYF
TRBV4-2,TRBJ2-1,TRBD1,NA,TGTGCCAGCAGCCAAATAGGACAGGGGGTATACAATGAGCAGTTCTTC,CASSQIGQGVYNEQFF
TRBV11-2,TRBJ2-2,TRBD2,few,TGTGCCAGCAGTGCCACTAGCGGGGGGGCCGGGGAGCTGTTTTTT,CASSATSGGAGELFF
TRBV20-1,TRBJ2-2,NA,NA,TGCAGTGCTCCTCGGACAGAGAACACCGGGGAGCTGTTTTTT,CSAPRTENTGELFF
TRBV7-2,TRBJ1-3,NA,few,TGTGCCAGCAGCTTAAGGTGGGCAGACTCTGGAAACACCATATATTTT,CASSLRWADSGNTIYF
TRBV12-3/TRBV12-4,TRBJ1-4,NA,NA,TGTGCCAGCAGTCCCCCCGGGGGGCTGGGTGAAAAACTGTTTTTT,CASSPPGGLGEKLFF
TRBV6-5,TRBJ2-7,TRBD1,NA,TGTGCCAGCAGTCACAGACAGGGTTCGAGCTCCTACGAGCAGTACTTC,CASSHRQGSSSYEQYF
TRBV20-1,TRBJ1-3,NA,NA,TGCAGTGCTAGAGCTCGGGGGGCGGTAGGAAACACCATATATTTT,CSARARGAVGNTIYF
TRBV10-3,TRBJ1-2,NA,few,TGTGCCATCAGAACCATGGAGCGAACCGGCTACACCTTC,CAIRTMERTGYTF
TRBV3-1,TRBJ2-7,TRBD2,once,TGTGCCAGCAGCCGCAAAGCGGGGGGGCCGATGGAGCAGTACTTC,CASSRKAGGPMEQYF
TRBV4-2,TRBJ1-2,NA,few,TGTGCCAGCAGCCAAGAACAGGTACTAGCTAACTATGGCTACACCTTC,CASSQEQVLANYGYTF
TRBV2,TRBJ2-3,TRBD1,few,TGTGCCAGCCAGGGGACAGGGCGTGATACGCAGTATTTT,CASQGTGRDTQYF
TRBV7-9,TRBJ1-2,NA,NA,TGTGCCAGCAGCCCCGGAGGTCGAAAAAACTATGGCTACACCTTC,CASSPGGRKNYGYTF
TRBV19,TRBJ2-3,TRBD2,few,TGTGCCAGTAGTCCCCGACTAGCGGGGAGCACAGATACGCAGTATTTT,CASSPRLAGSTDTQYF
TRBV3-1,TRBJ1-4,NA,few,TGTGCCAGCAGCTTGCGGCTTCGGGAAAAACTGTTTTTT,CASSLRLREKLFF
TRBV6-2/TRBV6-3,TRBJ2-7,NA,NA,TGTGCCAGCAGTTATCAGGGGGGAGCCTACGAGCAGTACTTC,CASSYQGGAYEQYF
TRBV20-1,TRBJ2-7,TRBD1,NA,TGCAGTGCTAGAGATCTAGGGGGCCGATTCTACGAGCAGTACTTC,CSARDLGGRFYEQYF
TRBV15,TRBJ2-7,NA,NA,TGTGCCACCAGCAGCAACCTGGGGGGAGAATCGTCCTACGAGCAGTACTTC,CATSSNLGGESSYEQYF
TRBV7-2,TRBJ2-5,TRBD2,once,TGTGCCAGCACTAGAGGGGTAGCGGGGGAACAAGAGACCCAGTACTTC,CASTRGVAGEQETQYF
TRBV20-1,TRBJ2-1,NA,NA,TGCAGTGCTAGGCGACCCCACAATGAGCAGTTCTTC,CSARRPHNEQFF
TRBV29-1,TRBJ2-7,NA,few,TGCAGCGTTGGCGCCGAAGAGCAGTACTTC,CSVGAEEQYF
TRBV11-3,TRBJ1-1,NA,once,TGTGCCAGCAGCTTAGAGATCGGGACATCAACACCGGCTTTCTTT,CASSLEIGTSTPAFF
TRBV6-2/TRBV6-3,TRBJ1-1,NA,many,TGTGCCAGCAGTTACTCCGAGGTCCTGCGCACTGAAGCTTTCTTT,CASSYSEVLRTEAFF
TRBV12-3/TRBV12-4,TRBJ1-4,NA,NA,TGTGCCAGCAGTTTACAGTATAATGAAAAACTGTTTTTT,CASSLQYNEKLFF
TRBV10-3,TRBJ2-1,NA,NA,TGTGCCATTAGGGCAGGGTTTGAAGGTGAGCAGTTCTTC,CAIRAGFEGEQFF
TRBV14,TRBJ2-7,NA,NA,TGTGCCAGCAGCCAAGCGGGGGATCGCTATTTTTCGAACGAGCAGTACTTC,CASSQAGDRYFSNEQYF
TRBV7-7,TRBJ2-2,NA,NA,TGTGCCAGCAGCCCCACGGCGTTGTCGAACACCGGGGAGCTGTTTTTT,CASSPTALSNTGELFF
TRBV25-1,TRBJ2-7,NA,few,TGTGCCAGCAGTGAATTCACCTACGAGCAGTACTTC,CASSEFTYEQYF
TRBV14,TRBJ2-7,TRBD1,few,TGTGCCAGCAGCCTCGTCTCGGGACAGGGGAGCGAGCAGTACTTC,CASSLVSGQGSEQYF
TRBV7-9,TRBJ2-1,NA,NA,TGTGCCAGCAGCTTAACTACAGGGAGGAACTACAATGAGCAGTTCTTC,CASSLTTGRNYNEQFF
TRBV19,TRBJ2-1,NA,NA,TGTGCCATCCAGACCTCCTACAATGAGCAGTTCTTC,CAIQTSYNEQFF
TRBV24-1,TRBJ2-2,NA,NA,TGTGCCACCAGTGATTTGCCGGCTCAGACCAGTCTCACCGGGGAGCTGTTTTTT,CATSDLPAQTSLTGELFF
TRBV20-1,TRBJ2-7,TRBD2,few,TGCAGTGCTAGAGATCCTAGCGGGAGGGCACCCTACGAGCAGTACTTC,CSARDPSGRAPYEQYF
TRBV7-2,TRBJ2-1,NA,many,TGTGCCAGCAGCCGTTTCCCCAATGAGCAGTTCTTC,CASSRFPNEQFF
TRBV20-1,TRBJ1-2,NA,NA,TGCAGTGCTAGAGATGGGGGACCGACCGGTCTCACCTTC,CSARDGGPTGLTF
TRBV25-1,TRBJ2-4,TRBD1,NA,TGTGCCAGCAGTATACAGGGGGGCAAAAACATTCAGTACTTC,CASSIQGGKNIQYF
TRBV15,TRBJ1-1,NA,few,TGTGCCACCAGCAGAGATGCACTCGGGGGGGACACTGAAGCTTTCTTT,CATSRDALGGDTEAFF
TRBV12-3/TRBV12-4,TRBJ2-7,NA,few,TGTGCCAGCAGTTTCCGCGCCCATGACGAGCAGTACTTC,CASSFRAHDEQYF
TRBV7-9,TRBJ2-5,NA,NA,TGTGCCAGCAGCTTAGGTCCAGGCGGGATTCAAGAGACCCAGTACTTC,CASSLGPGGIQETQYF
TRBV12-3/TRBV12-4,TRBJ2-4,NA,NA,TGTGCCATTGGACTGGAGTTGGGAAACATTCAGTACTTC,CAIGLELGNIQYF
TRBV10-3,TRBJ2-3,NA,NA,TGTGCCATCAGTGACAGATTAGATACGCAGTATTTT,CAISDRLDTQYF
TRBV7-6,TRBJ1-5,NA,many,TGTGCCAGCACCCCGGGTCAGACATATCAGCCCCAGCATTTT,CASTPGQTYQPQHF
TRBV12-3/TRBV12-4,TRBJ1-2,TRBD1,NA,TGTGCCAGCAGTTCCGGGACAGTTTCCTATGGCTACACCTTC,CASSSGTVSYGYTF
TRBV3-1,TRBJ2-7,NA,few,TGTGCCAGCAGCGACTCTGCCTACGAGCAGTACTTC,CASSDSAYEQYF
TRBV12-5,TRBJ1-1,TRBD1,many,TGTGCTAGTGGTTTGGGGACAGGGGCGGAAGCTTTCTTT,CASGLGTGAEAFF
TRBV12-3/TRBV12-4,TRBJ1-4,TRBD1,NA,TGTGCCAGCAGCACATGGGACAGCTTTAATGAAAAACTGTTTTTT,CASSTWDSFNEKLFF
TRBV20-1,TRBJ1-5,TRBD1,NA,TGCAGTGCTAGAGAGACAGGGCCAGGCAATCAGCCCCAGCATTTT,CSARETGPGNQPQHF
TRBV29-1,TRBJ2-3,NA,few,TGCAGCGTTCGAAACAGGGGCACAGATACGCAGTATTTT,CSVRNRGTDTQYF
TRBV7-2,TRBJ2-1,NA,NA,TGTGCCAGCAGCCCCCGGACTGGAAACAATGAGCAGTTCTTC,CASSPRTGNNEQFF